Following are 26 T cell receptor beta chains from one sample sequenced in a study of CXCR3-negative and CXCR3-positive naive CD8 T cells. The TRB libraries of cDNA were built by UMI-labeled 5' RACE. No DNA is given; TCRdb re-called the 5' RACE reads and lists each CDR3 protein once. Seen in this sample are around 45,000 distinct CDR3 sequences; the ten most common clones hold 1.6%. The sample was naive CXCR3- CD8+ T cells from blood. This sample's subset: CD45RO-CCR7+CD27+CD95- naive CD8+ T cells lacking CXCR3 (TNR3-). The receptors shown here come from a human donor in good health. Some clones in this sample may be carry-over from other donors' samples.

V gene TRBV7-8 combines with J gene TRBJ2-3. CDR3 length: 13 amino acids. The germline V gene encodes CDR1 SGHVS and CDR2 FQNEAQ. The CDR3 is CASSLVNGDTQYF.

The chain recombines TRBV6-5 with TRBJ2-1; the D call of TRBD2 rests on TCRdb alone, since no DNA is present to check it. This CDR3 region has 14 residues. Germline V gene data show CDR1 as MNHEY and CDR2 as SVGAGI. The CDR3: CASNGGSPNNEQFF.

The gene calls are TRBV7-2 and TRBJ1-1. This CDR3 region has 11 residues. The germline V gene encodes CDR1 SGHTA and CDR2 FQGNSA. CDR3 sequence reads: CASSLRAEAFF.

CDR3 loop: CASSAGIEQFF. The chain combines TRBV5-6 with TRBJ2-1; checking the TCRdb D call of TRBD1 is not possible without DNA. The length of the CDR3 is 11 residues. Germline CDR1 SGHDT, CDR2 YYEEEE.

The V gene is TRBV5-5, the J gene TRBJ2-1; the TCRdb call, TRBD1, lacks DNA for checking. Per the germline V gene, CDR1 is SGHKS and CDR2 is YYEKEE (reference sequence). The CDR3 runs to 16 residues. This CDR3 reads CASSKDGTPSYNEQFF. Variable domain in full (rest from reference TRBV5-5 and TRBJ2-1): DAGVTQSPTHLIKTRGQQVTLRCSPISGHKSVSWYQQVLGQGPQFIFQYYEKEERGRGNFPDRFSARQFPNYSSELNVNALLLGDSALYLCASSKDGTPSYNEQFFGPGTRLTVL.

This chain connects TRBV4-3 to TRBJ2-7; no DNA is available, so the TRBD1 call from TCRdb remains unchecked. CDR1 is LGHNA and CDR2 is YSLEER in the germline V gene. The CDR3 runs 14 residues. CDR3 loop: CASSQMATGDERYF.

The chain has TRBV29-1 and TRBJ2-1. This CDR3 is built from 12 residues. Germline V gene lookup returns CDR1 SQVTM and CDR2 ANQGSEA. This CDR3 reads CSVPEHYNEQFF.

V usage is TRBV30 and J usage is TRBJ1-5; TCRdb designates TRBD1, a call that cannot be tested without DNA. The CDR3 has 16 amino acids. From germline, CDR1 is GTSNPN and CDR2 SVGIG (reference sequence). The CDR3 sequence is CAWRPFGTGGNQPQHF.

In terms of frequency, this clonotype is medium-sized (0.01 to 0.1%). V usage is TRBV4-1 and J usage is TRBJ1-1. Germline V CDR1 and CDR2: MGHRA, YSYEKL. This CDR3 has 13 residues. CDR3 sequence: CASSRGPNTEAFF.

J is TRBJ1-5 and V is TRBV6-2 or TRBV6-3. Germline V gene lookup returns CDR1 MNHEY and CDR2 SVGEGT. The length of the CDR3 is 15 residues. CDR3 protein: CASSYTQDVETPQHF.

The chain combines TRBV29-1 with TRBJ2-4; the D call from TCRdb, TRBD1, cannot be confirmed without DNA. The CDR3 loop spans 13 amino acids. In germline, CDR1 is SQVTM, CDR2 ANQGSEA. The CDR3 is CSVPGVVKNIQYF.

V is TRBV5-5 and J is TRBJ2-3; there is no DNA to check the TCRdb D call of TRBD2. The CDR3 covers 16 residues. Germline CDR1 reads SGHKS; CDR2 reads YYEKEE (reference sequence). The CDR3 protein is CASRIPDYTDRDTQYF.

J is TRBJ2-1 and V is TRBV6-5; TCRdb designates TRBD2, a call that cannot be tested without DNA. The CDR3 has 15 amino acids. The germline gives CDR1 MNHEY, CDR2 SVGAGI. The CDR3 loop reads CASSYSGPGYNEQFF.

The chain links TRBV6-2 or TRBV6-3 to TRBJ2-2; TCRdb picks TRBD2, but there is no DNA to check that call. This CDR3 contains 13 residues. CDR1 and CDR2 (germline): MNHEY, SVGEGT. The CDR3 sequence: CASSVEGSGELFF.

The chain links TRBV4-3 to TRBJ2-1; there is no DNA to check the TCRdb D call of TRBD1. This CDR3 region has 15 residues. Germline CDR1 LGHNA, CDR2 YSLEER. CDR3 amino acids: CASSQEAGLYNEQFF.

The CDR3 protein is CASSSGQSYGYTF. The chain couples TRBV12-3 or TRBV12-4 to TRBJ1-2; the TCRdb D gene call, TRBD1, has no DNA to confirm it. CDR3 length equals 13 residues.

The chain recombines TRBV5-5 with TRBJ2-7; without DNA, the TCRdb call of TRBD1 cannot be checked. In germline, CDR1 is SGHKS, CDR2 YYEKEE (reference sequence). The CDR3 totals 13 residues. CDR3 sequence: CASSFNRGREQYF.

This chain uses TRBV5-1 with TRBJ2-7. The CDR3 loop spans 14 amino acids. The germline gives CDR1 SGHRS, CDR2 YFSETQ. CDR3 sequence reads: CASSLGPWDYEQYF.

The rearrangement links TRBV28 to TRBJ2-3; there is no DNA to check the TCRdb D call of TRBD2. The CDR3 extends over 15 amino acids. Germline loops: CDR1 MDHEN, CDR2 SYDVKM. This CDR3 reads CASSFFASGADTQYF.

The J gene is TRBJ2-7, the V gene TRBV20-1; TCRdb lists TRBD2, though no DNA is available to test this call. Germline V gene data show CDR1 as DFQATT and CDR2 as SNEGSKA (reference sequence). This CDR3 is built from 14 residues. The CDR3 spells CSARVAGTLYEQYF.

The V and J genes are TRBV12-3 or TRBV12-4 and TRBJ1-1. The CDR3 spans 12 residues. The CDR3: CASSFTEVEAFF.

This clonotype is labeled medium-sized based on frequency. The rearrangement links TRBV29-1 to TRBJ2-7; TCRdb picks TRBD1, but there is no DNA to check that call. CDR3 length: 13 residues. Germline V gene data show CDR1 as SQVTM and CDR2 as ANQGSEA. This chain's CDR3 is CSAADRGRYEQYF.

V is TRBV5-1 and J is TRBJ2-1; with no DNA, the TCRdb D assignment of TRBD1 cannot be verified. This CDR3 spans 18 amino acids. The V gene's germline CDR1 is SGHRS and CDR2 YFSETQ. This CDR3 reads CASSLDGSGGLSYNEQFF.

The chain joins TRBV9 to TRBJ2-7; no DNA is available, so the TRBD1 call from TCRdb remains unchecked. CDR3 length: 14 residues. From germline, CDR1 is SGDLS and CDR2 YYNGEE. CDR3 residues: CASSAGTGTYEQYF.

V and J are TRBV29-1 and TRBJ2-2. This CDR3 is built from 11 residues. Germline-derived CDR1 and CDR2 are SQVTM and ANQGSEA. This CDR3 reads CSVGRVGELFF.

The chain recombines TRBV29-1 with TRBJ2-1; TCRdb indicates TRBD1, and absent DNA this call remains unverified. Germline values: CDR1 SQVTM, CDR2 ANQGSEA. This CDR3 has 14 amino acids. The CDR3 reads CSTGLGDSYNEQFF.